This TCR beta chain was captured in a study of tumor and adjacent non-tumor tissue in lung cancer (dated by TCRdb to 2016 to 2019). Context from the whole study: The cohort included 12 adenocarcinoma, 2 squamous cell carcinoma and 1 small cell lung cancer patients. Among the 15 or so patients, ages ranged from roughly 30 to 85 years, roughly 10 were men and 5 were women, and disease was TNM stage I to III. Bulk TCRbeta repertoires were compared between lung tumor tissue and matched distant non-tumor lung tissue obtained from 15 lung cancer patients. Sequencing generated a total of about 130,000,000 productive TCRbeta reads, averaging roughly 4.4 million reads per sample. For each patient, one tumor sample and one normal lung sample were taken, giving a few dozen paired specimens that underwent TCRbeta CDR3 sequencing.

As to this clonotype: There is no known antigen for this receptor. No base quality values were provided; no much bigger clone lies one nucleotide off.

Results and caveats for the whole study, not just this receptor: The top 100 clones accounted for a significantly larger cumulative portion of the repertoire in normal lung than in tumor tissue. Tumor tissue showed significantly higher TCR diversity (inverse Simpson) than normal lung tissue, at about 400 vs 150 (P = 0.0075, Mann-Whitney U test). The sequencing platform is not named in the methods, and unique molecular identifiers are not mentioned. Peripheral blood was not sequenced, so blood TCRbeta repertoires in these lung cancer patients were not examined. Significantly higher TCR diversity was found in younger patients, and higher tumor TCR diversity was associated with shorter overall and disease-free survival. Only roughly 15 patients were in the cohort, and the authors stated that larger samples and more detailed clinical data are needed.

Library generation was performed with multiplex PCR. These reads were obtained on an Illumina HiSeq 2500. Following protocols modified from ARM-PCR, the researchers constructed TCRbeta libraries through three rounds of nested PCR with primers (Table S4). Before sequencing, PCR products of 200-500 bp were excised from the gel and purified with the QIAquick gel extraction kit. The authors processed their data as follows. Trimmomatic was used to clean the reads, FLASH was used to merge the reads into complete CDR3 sequences, and MiTCR was used to assign the reads to V(D)J germline segments. VDJtools was used to compute clonal diversity as the inverse Simpson's index. A read counted as productive if the sequence was in-frame and lacked a premature stop codon. In-frame beta chains were kept once TCRdb had trimmed the public reads at Q25 with fastp and called clones with MiXCR. Rows with one shared CDR3 protein collapse into an entry with the most common genes and DNA. The authors' filters were not applied to this entry. The sample table shows 200,000 to 250,000 distinct CDR3 sequences, and 60% to 85% are seen once. About 25% of the sample goes to the ten largest clones.

Bulk unsorted tissue served as the source for RNA extraction, and RNA quality was assessed using a NanoDrop ND-1000 and an Agilent 2100. All donors had newly diagnosed lung cancer, had not received prior chemotherapy, and were admitted for thoracic surgery in China between August and November 2014. Patients who had received previous radiotherapy or chemotherapy, or who had another concurrent cancer, were excluded from the study. Pieces of surgical tissue measuring roughly 1-2 cm3 were kept in RNAlater solution and stored at -80 degrees C until use. This receptor was taken from a man between 60 and 75 years old with non-small cell lung cancer. The material sequenced was lung tumor tissue.

The CDR3 corresponds to CASSLDRGPDTQYF. The nucleotides are TGTGCCAGCAGCTTAGACAGGGGGCCAGATACGCAGTATTTT. The V and J segments used are TRBV11-2 and TRBJ2-3; 8 bases in the middle match TRBD1. CDR3 length: 14 amino acids, cysteine to phenylalanine. Only CDR3 DNA is held: 42 bases, read in frame from base 1. Here V drops 0 bases and J drops 4 bases, and the junction holds 0 bases not matched to any gene. The germline V gene yields SGHAT for CDR1 and FQNNGV for CDR2. Reference TRBV11-2 and TRBJ2-3 genes cover what lies past the CDR3, so the full variable domain is EAGVAQSPRYKIIEKRQSVAFWCNPISGHATLYWYQQILGQGPKLLIQFQNNGVVDDSQLPKDRFSAERLKGVDSTLKIQPAKLEDSAVYLCASSLDRGPDTQYFGPGTRLTVL.